What follows are 11 T cell receptor beta chains derived from one specimen sequenced in a study of radiotherapy plus CTLA-4 blockade in lung cancer. The protocol was immunoSEQ multiplex PCR, while the TCRdb copy is restricted to in-frame clones and leaves out a portion. In the table there are about 59,000 clones, 72% of which are singletons. Sequenced material: peripheral blood, taken from a patient treated with radiotherapy plus ipilimumab. The receptor set was obtained from a human donor with non-small cell lung cancer whose response to radiotherapy plus ipilimumab could not be evaluated.

The rearrangement joins TRBV11-2 to TRBJ2-3; D gene uncertain. This CDR3 has 15 amino acids. Germline CDR1 is SGHAT and CDR2 is FQNNGV. With 2 bases removed from V and 6 bases from J, the gap between germline ends came to 15 bases. This CDR3 reads CASSLFQRSGDTQYF. CDR3 coding DNA: TGTGCCAGCAGCTTATTCCAGCGTTCTGGGGATACGCAGTATTTT.

The chain recombines TRBV9 with TRBJ2-1; 7 nucleotides agree with TRBD2. V shed 0 bases and J 4 bases; nucleotides not matched to a gene: 4. CDR1 and CDR2 (germline): SGDLS, YYNGEE. This CDR3 contains 15 residues. CDR3 amino acids: CASSVDGGSYNEQFF. As DNA, the CDR3 is TGTGCCAGCAGCGTAGACGGGGGGAGTTACAATGAGCAGTTCTTC.

This chain links TRBV5-1 with TRBJ1-2; a weak D match, TRBD1 (6 bases). From germline, CDR1 is SGHRS and CDR2 YFSETQ. Trimming took off 7 bases at V and 8 bases at J, with 21 bases between the two ends. The CDR3 extends over 14 amino acids. The CDR3 spells CASDVGTFSSGYTF. CDR3 coding DNA: TGCGCCAGCGACGTTGGGACATTTTCAAGCGGCTACACCTTC.

For the CDR3, the DNA is TGTGCCAGCTCACCACTTCTGATCTACTCCTACAATGAGCAGTTCTTC. Amino acids: CASSPLLIYSYNEQFF. The genes are TRBV18 and TRBJ2-1; no definite D call. Per germline, CDR1 KGHSH and CDR2 LQKENI. The CDR3 sequence is 16 residues long. V lost 1 base and J lost 0, with 10 bases in between.

Comment on this clone: The junction and the germline gene differ at one end; a read error may be behind it. The V call is TRBV4-1, the J call TRBJ2-3, with 7 positions matching TRBD2. The V gene's germline CDR1 is MGHRA and CDR2 YSYEKL. The CDR3 is 16 residues long. As DNA, the CDR3 is TGTGCCAGCAGCCAAGCCCCTAGCGGAAGCACAGATACGCAGTATTTT. It specifies CASSQAPSGSTDTQYF.

The chain carries TRBV4-1 and TRBJ2-2; TRBD1 might be the D (5 bases). The length of the CDR3 is 14 residues. V was cut by 1 base and J by 9 bases, with 12 bases left in between. Germline CDR1 and CDR2: MGHRA and YSYEKL. The CDR3 DNA is TGCGCCAGCAGCCAAGTAACTGGGGCCCGGGAGCTGTTTTTT. It specifies CASSQVTGARELFF.

The J gene is TRBJ2-7, the V gene TRBV4-2, with 8 bases identical to TRBD2. The germline V gene encodes CDR1 LGHNA and CDR2 YNFKEQ. This CDR3 is built from 22 residues. Trimming at V came to 4 bases and at J to 0 bases, leaving 26 bases not matched to a gene. CDR3 residues: CASSRDSLRRASGRTPSYEQYF. The CDR3 nucleotides read TGTGCCAGCAGCCGTGACAGTTTGAGAAGGGCTAGCGGGCGAACCCCCTCCTACGAGCAGTACTTC.

The J gene is TRBJ2-1, the V gene TRBV16; a weak D match, TRBD2 (6 bases). Germline V gene data show CDR1 as KGHSY and CDR2 as FQNENV. The CDR3 is 13 residues long. V lost 2 bases and J 6 bases, leaving 8 bases between the germline ends. The CDR3 DNA reads as TGTGCCAGCAGCCAAGGCGGGATCAATGAGCAGTTCTTC. Translated, it gives CASSQGGINEQFF.

The CDR3 is CAWSPRGSGDRNEQFF. The CDR3 DNA is TGTGCCTGGAGTCCCCGGGGAAGCGGGGATCGGAATGAGCAGTTCTTC. This sequence joins TRBV30 and TRBJ2-1, with TRBD2 matching over 7 bases. CDR1 and CDR2 (germline): GTSNPN, SVGIG (reference sequence). V trimming: 2 bases; J trimming: 7 bases; junction bases outside the gene matches: 14. The CDR3 contains 16 residues.

This rearrangement joins TRBV7-6 to TRBJ1-5; D ambiguous. The V and J ends lost 8 bases and 3 bases respectively, with 11 bases between them. Germline lookup yields CDR1 SGHVS and CDR2 FNYEAQ. The CDR3 runs 13 residues. The CDR3 DNA is TGTGCCAGCTCGTCAGGTACCAATCAGCCCCAGCATTTT. Amino acids: CASSSGTNQPQHF.

The sample holds a few counts of this clone. The chain carries TRBV7-9 and TRBJ2-6; 11 bases align to TRBD1. V lost 1 base and J lost 1; bases outside the gene matches: 6. This CDR3 has 19 residues. In germline, CDR1 is SEHNR, CDR2 FQNEAQ (reference sequence). CDR3 protein: CASSLVGTGGKSGANVLTF. CDR3 sequence (DNA): TGTGCCAGCAGCTTAGTAGGGACAGGGGGAAAATCTGGGGCCAACGTCCTGACTTTC.